This T cell receptor (beta chain) was sequenced during a study of identical twins. Whole-study results and caveats: Monozygotic twin pairs showed more out-of-frame TCR alpha sharing than models estimated. The presence of invariant MAIT and iNKT cells could partly confound analyses of zero-insertion sequences. With abundant cord blood beta clonotypes, insertions were fewer; memory repertoires showed no such pattern.

Germline loops: CDR1 ENHRY, CDR2 SYGVKD. The CDR3 is made up of 13 amino acids. Trimming took 6 bases from V and 5 from J, leaving 10 bases between them. The sample holds many counts of this clonotype. Antigen unknown. TCRdb re-analysed the 5' RACE reads in MiXCR, keeping a single row per CDR3 protein. The sample lists nearly 650,000 distinct CDR3 sequences, under 8.5% seen once, with roughly 1.5% in the top ten. The same data also went into a second study, on yellow fever vaccine responses in identical twins. This second report adds: Twins' T cell vaccine responses reportedly looked partly convergent, partly personalized.

This sequence was found in a young woman in good health. The sequenced sample was PBMCs. The chain combines TRBV10-3 with TRBJ2-2; D is uncertain. The CDR3 region is CAISHAPTGELFF. CDR3 bases: TGTGCCATCAGCCACGCGCCGACCGGGGAGCTGTTTTTT.